What follows are 27 T cell receptor beta chains derived from one specimen sequenced in a study of immune heterogeneity within non-small cell lung tumors listed by TCRdb under 2018. Genomic DNA was extracted from bulk tumor tissue and used as the TCR template, and approximately 590 ng gDNA was amplified per sample. During surgery, multiple biopsies were taken from each primary tumor, with sampling sites spaced as far apart as possible within the tumor mass. The study cohort was described as untreated, and the patients were newly diagnosed NSCLC cases having curative surgery. The sample was run on a HiSeq X Ten. A multiplex PCR system amplified the TCR beta CDR3 region, with a first 10-cycle round using 32 V-gene forward and 13 J-gene reverse primers. The public reads were quality trimmed at Q25 with fastp and then assembled into clones with MiXCR by TCRdb, keeping productive beta chains. Each CDR3 protein gets just one entry, which takes the most common genes and DNA from the rows behind it. Here the sample has 20,000 to 25,000 distinct CDR3 sequences; around 28% occur a single time. The ten top clones hold 4% to 5% of the sample.

Material: lung tumor tissue. These TCRs come from a man aged 35 to 55 with non-small cell lung cancer.

This clonotype was counted a single time. The V call is TRBV11-2, the J call TRBJ1-6; D possibly corresponds to TRBD1 (5 bases). Trimming removed 5 bases from V and 8 bases from J, with 13 bases in between. CDR1 is SGHAT, CDR2 FQNNGV, per germline. The CDR3 totals 14 residues. The DNA for the CDR3 is TGTGCCAGCAGCACCGGGACGCGGTATTCACCCCTCCACTTT. It translates to CASSTGTRYSPLHF.

This chain links TRBV29-1 with TRBJ2-5; D not resolved. Trimming shortened V by 4 bases and J by 5 bases, and 14 bases separated the two germline ends. The CDR3 has 13 residues. CDR1 SQVTM and CDR2 ANQGSEA come from the germline V gene. The CDR3 loop is CSVGPLGKETQYF. CDR3 nucleotide sequence: TGCAGCGTTGGACCTTTGGGGAAGGAGACCCAGTACTTC.

This clonotype was detected ten times or more. V and J are TRBV6-2 or TRBV6-3 and TRBJ1-2; TRBD1 aligns across 7 bases. The CDR3 runs to 15 residues. The V gene's germline CDR1 is MNHEY and CDR2 SVGEGT. With 7 bases clipped from V and 2 bases from J, the junction kept 10 bases outside the gene matches. The CDR3 here is CASINPGTANYGYTF. CDR3 nucleotide sequence: TGTGCCAGCATTAACCCCGGGACAGCAAACTATGGCTACACCTTC.

This clonotype was seen only a few times. The rearrangement uses TRBV10-3 and TRBJ2-2; D remains unclear. This CDR3 region has 13 residues. CDR1 is ENHRY and CDR2 is SYGVKD in the germline V gene. The V end was cut by 6 bases, the J end by 2 bases, with 7 bases between. This CDR3 reads CAIRTENTGELFF. DNA of the CDR3: TGTGCCATCAGGACGGAAAACACCGGGGAGCTGTTTTTT.

V gene TRBV5-1 combines with J gene TRBJ2-2; maybe TRBD1 (5 bases). Germline lookup yields CDR1 SGHRS and CDR2 YFSETQ. Deletions cut 0 bases from V and 1 base from J, with 10 bases between. This CDR3 region has 16 residues. CDR3 region: CASSLGTSGNTGELFF. The CDR3 coding sequence is TGCGCCAGCAGCTTGGGGACATCGGGGAACACCGGGGAGCTGTTTTTT.

This sequence joins TRBV29-1 and TRBJ2-1; 12 nucleotides match TRBD2. Trimming took 4 bases from V and 7 from J; bases not matched to a gene: 11. This CDR3 spans 16 amino acids. Germline V lookup: CDR1 SQVTM, CDR2 ANQGSEA. CDR3 nucleotide sequence: TGCAGCGTTGTCGGTCTAGCGGGAGGGCCAGATAATGAGCAGTTCTTC. Its protein product is CSVVGLAGGPDNEQFF.

This sequence joins TRBV6-2 or TRBV6-3 and TRBJ2-7; TRBD2 agrees at 8 bases. Germline CDR1 is MNHEY and CDR2 is SVGEGT. Losses at the gene ends were 5 bases for V and 2 bases for J; bases not matched to a gene: 17. The CDR3 contains 18 residues. As DNA, the CDR3 is TGTGCCAGCAGTGCCCCGGTGGGGCTAGCGGGCGCCCCCTACGAGCAGTACTTC. It specifies CASSAPVGLAGAPYEQYF.

For this clonotype: A read error may produce the germline difference seen at one junction end. V is TRBV6-2 or TRBV6-3 and J is TRBJ1-2; the D gene is possibly TRBD1 (5 bases). CDR3 length: 13 residues. Germline V gives CDR1 MNHEY, CDR2 SVGEGT. The CDR3 DNA is TGTGCCAGCAGCTCCGGGACCATCTATGGCTACGCCTTC. It is translated as CASSSGTIYGYAF.

In this sample, this clonotype turned up a few times. The V and J genes are TRBV6-1 and TRBJ1-5; D is unclear. The germline V and J ends were trimmed by 6 bases and 3 bases, with 6 bases remaining between them. The length of the CDR3 is 12 residues. Germline CDR1 and CDR2: MNHNS and SASEGT. The CDR3 protein is CASRGFNQPQHF. The CDR3 bases are TGTGCCAGCAGGGGTTTCAATCAGCCCCAGCATTTT.

This clonotype ranks as medium-sized. The rearrangement uses TRBV12-3 or TRBV12-4 and TRBJ1-6; D remains unclear. V was clipped by 5 bases and J by 0 bases, with 8 bases between them. The CDR3 is 15 amino acids. For the CDR3, the DNA is TGTGCCAGCAGTCCCGACAACTCCTATAATTCACCCCTCCACTTT. This gives the protein CASSPDNSYNSPLHF.

The chain is built from TRBV11-2 and TRBJ1-6, with D possibly TRBD1 on 5 matching bases. The V gene lost 5 bases and the J gene lost 12 bases, with 14 bases spanning the gap. The CDR3 spans 13 residues. Germline CDR1 and CDR2: SGHAT and FQNNGV. This CDR3 is CASSPTDSLPLHF. Written as DNA, the CDR3 is TGTGCCAGCAGCCCGACCGACAGTCTACCCCTCCACTTT.

This clonotype was observed many times. The chain uses TRBV13 and TRBJ2-7; D perhaps matches TRBD2 (6 bases). The germline V and J ends were trimmed by 8 bases and 6 bases, with 14 bases remaining between them. This CDR3 has 12 residues. The germline gives CDR1 PRHDT, CDR2 FYEKMQ (reference sequence). This chain's CDR3 is CASSGGYREQYF. Here the CDR3 DNA reads TGTGCCAGCTCTGGGGGGTACCGCGAGCAGTACTTC.

The chain links TRBV27 to TRBJ1-1; D is perhaps TRBD1 (5 bases). The CDR3 runs 14 residues. V was pared by 5 bases and J by 1 base, with 11 bases between. The germline CDR1 and CDR2 sequences are MNHEY and SMNVEV (reference sequence). The CDR3 is CASSGAGRNTEAFF. The CDR3 DNA sequence: TGTGCCAGCAGTGGGGCAGGAAGGAACACTGAAGCTTTCTTT.

Remarks on this clonotype: At one end, the junction sequence differs from germline, possibly due to a read error. The chain is built from TRBV5-5 and TRBJ2-7; D remains unclear. Germline CDR1 SGHKS, CDR2 YYEKEE (reference sequence). The CDR3 contains 15 residues. CDR3 sequence: CANSLESGKSYEQYF. In nucleotides, the CDR3 is TGTGCCAACAGCTTGGAGTCAGGCAAATCCTACGAGCAGTACTTC.

This clonotype was counted at least ten times. The chain links TRBV5-1 to TRBJ2-1; 9 bases align to TRBD1. The trim removed 1 base at V and 6 bases at J, leaving 8 bases unmatched. This CDR3 region has 16 residues. CDR1 is SGHRS and CDR2 is YFSETQ in the germline V gene. CDR3 DNA: TGCGCCAGCAGCTTGTCTGGGACAGGGAATACCAATGAGCAGTTCTTC. This sequence encodes CASSLSGTGNTNEQFF.

With respect to this clonotype: A much more abundant neighbour one base away suggests this may be a read error. The chain employs TRBV20-1 and TRBJ2-7; D uncertain. Germline V gene data show CDR1 as DFQATT and CDR2 as SNEGSKA (reference sequence). The CDR3 contains 13 residues. The CDR3 coding sequence is TGCAGTGCTAGAGATCAACCCTCCTACGGGCAGTACTTC. It codes for CSARDQPSYGQYF.

This clonotype rates as large. The gene calls are TRBV2 and TRBJ1-1; possibly TRBD1 for D (5 bases). V was cut by 5 bases and J by 7 bases, with 11 bases left in between. The germline V gene encodes CDR1 SNHLY and CDR2 FYNNEI. CDR3 length equals 12 residues. This chain's CDR3 is CASSPETVEAFF. CDR3 in DNA: TGTGCCAGCAGTCCTGAGACAGTTGAAGCTTTCTTT.

This clonotype is classed as medium-sized. The chain recombines TRBV5-6 with TRBJ2-7; D is ambiguous. The V gene's germline CDR1 is SGHDT and CDR2 YYEEEE. With 2 bases removed from V and 7 bases from J, the gap between germline ends came to 13 bases. There are 13 residues in the CDR3. The CDR3 protein is CASSLWQLREQYF. The CDR3 coding sequence is TGTGCCAGCAGCTTATGGCAGCTTCGGGAGCAGTACTTC.

A note on this clonotype: Possible read error: a much larger clone is one base away. Here the CDR3 DNA reads TGTGACAGCAGCCAAGGGTCATTAAATCAGCCCCAGCATTTT. It codes for CDSSQGSLNQPQHF. The chain employs TRBV3-1 and TRBJ1-5, with D unresolved. This CDR3 comprises 14 residues. The germline V gene has CDR1 LGHDT and CDR2 YNNKEL (reference sequence).

This clonotype was seen just once. This may be a read error, as it is one base from a much larger clone. The conserved final phenylalanine or tryptophan is absent from the CDR3, which likely points to a read error. V usage is TRBV27 and J usage is TRBJ2-7; TRBD1 aligns across 9 bases. Germline V lookup: CDR1 MNHEY, CDR2 SMNVEV (reference sequence). Losses at the gene ends were 3 bases for V and 1 base for J; bases not matched to a gene: 10. The CDR3 runs to 17 residues. CDR3 coding DNA: TGTGCCAGCAGTTTCGCCTGGGACAGGGTAAATTCCTACGAGCAGTACTAC. It specifies CASSFAWDRVNSYEQYY.

This clonotype was seen ten or more times. The CDR3 DNA is TGTGCCTGGAGTGTTCCGGGACGGAGAAATTCACCCCTCCACTTT. The encoded protein is CAWSVPGRRNSPLHF. The chain carries TRBV30 and TRBJ1-6, with D tentatively TRBD1 (5 bases). Per the germline V gene, CDR1 is GTSNPN and CDR2 is SVGIG (reference sequence). Deletions cut 0 bases from V and 7 bases from J, with 13 bases between. The CDR3 has 15 amino acids.

This clonotype has only a few counts. This rearrangement joins TRBV7-9 to TRBJ1-1, with D possibly being TRBD1 (6 bases). Germline V gene lookup returns CDR1 SEHNR and CDR2 FQNEAQ (reference sequence). The germline V and J ends were trimmed by 4 bases and 11 bases, with 20 bases remaining between them. The CDR3 length is 14 residues. The CDR3 sequence: CASSYGQTSLGAFF. The CDR3, as DNA: TGTGCCAGCAGCTACGGACAGACTTCCCTCGGCGCTTTCTTT.

This sequence joins TRBV12-5 and TRBJ1-1, with D possibly TRBD1 on 5 matching bases. This CDR3 region has 14 residues. V lost 1 base and J 2 bases, leaving 8 bases between the germline ends. CDR1 is LGHNT, CDR2 FRNRAP, per germline. CDR3 sequence: CASGLGGFNTEAFF. CDR3 bases: TGTGCTAGTGGTTTGGGGGGGTTCAACACTGAAGCTTTCTTT.

This chain joins TRBV10-2 and TRBJ1-6; D perhaps matches TRBD1 (6 bases). The germline CDR1 and CDR2 sequences are WSHSY and SAAADI. The CDR3 length is 15 residues. The V gene lost 4 bases and the J gene lost 6 bases, with 13 bases spanning the gap. DNA for the CDR3: TGCGCCAGCAGTGTCAGGGGTAGGGGTAATTCACCCCTCCACTTT. Amino acids: CASSVRGRGNSPLHF.

By sample fraction, this clonotype is medium-sized (0.01 to 0.1%). The chain couples TRBV29-1 to TRBJ1-2; D is unresolved. V was cut by 3 bases and J by 1 base, with 3 bases left in between. This CDR3 is 11 amino acids long. Germline-derived CDR1 and CDR2 are SQVTM and ANQGSEA. The CDR3 here is CSVEFNYGYTF. Written as DNA, the CDR3 is TGCAGCGTTGAGTTTAACTATGGCTACACCTTC.

This clonotype was counted only a few times. This chain links TRBV5-1 with TRBJ1-1; D unclear. From germline, CDR1 is SGHRS and CDR2 YFSETQ. V lost 0 bases, J lost 6 bases, and 12 bases lay in between. The CDR3 spans 14 residues. The DNA for the CDR3 is TGCGCCAGCAGCTTGGTGCCCGGATCCCCTGAAGCTTTCTTT. It codes for CASSLVPGSPEAFF. Combining the CDR3 with reference TRBV5-1 and TRBJ1-1 gives the whole variable domain KAGVTQTPRYLIKTRGQQVTLSCSPISGHRSVSWYQQTPGQGLQFLFEYFSETQRNKGNFPGRFSGRQFSNSRSEMNVSTLELGDSALYLCASSLVPGSPEAFFGQGTRLTVV.

This clonotype is classed as medium-sized (0.01 to 0.1%). The J gene is TRBJ2-7, the V gene TRBV6-1, with 13 bases aligning to TRBD2. V dropped 5 bases and J dropped 5; count of bases not matched to a gene: 6. CDR3 length: 15 residues. Germline CDR1 and CDR2: MNHNS and SASEGT. CDR3 residues: CASSFRTSGSDEQYF. CDR3 coding DNA: TGTGCCAGCAGTTTCCGGACTAGCGGGAGTGACGAGCAGTACTTC.